These 20 T cell receptor beta chains were all obtained from the same sample, sequenced in a study of regulatory T cells in long-lasting Graves disease. The authors built TCR beta libraries using iRepertoire HTBI primers and Arm-PCR of CDR3 regions. TCRdb processed the multiplex PCR reads anew with MiXCR; each CDR3 protein has one entry. The sample yields roughly 430,000 distinct CDR3 sequences, roughly a fifth seen once. As to time point: persistent/refractory GD, antithyroid drugs over 5 years with positive TRAb. PBMC-derived RNA was used for the TCR library. Sequencing was performed on peripheral blood mononuclear cells (PBMCs), taken when the disease was refractory, from a patient treated with antithyroid drugs. These receptors originate from a female donor with Graves disease.

This clonotype was observed a handful of times. The V and J genes are TRBV14 and TRBJ2-5; tentatively, D is TRBD1 (6 bases). This CDR3 spans 14 amino acids. Germline V gives CDR1 SGHDN, CDR2 FVKESK. Trimming left V 4 bases short and J 7 bases short, with 16 bases between. CDR3 coding DNA: TGTGCCAGCAGCCCCCGGACAGTCCCGGGGACCCAGTACTTC. Its protein is CASSPRTVPGTQYF.

The gene calls are TRBV20-1 and TRBJ2-7; D is undetermined. The CDR3 covers 15 residues. With 2 bases removed from V and 7 bases from J, the gap between germline ends came to 21 bases. Germline loops: CDR1 DFQATT, CDR2 SNEGSKA (reference sequence). The CDR3 is CSARLPGQQFMEQYF. As DNA, the CDR3 is TGCAGTGCTAGACTTCCGGGCCAACAATTTATGGAGCAGTACTTC.

A few counts support this clonotype. The V call is TRBV29-1, the J call TRBJ2-7; tentative D call: TRBD1 (6 bases). The germline CDR1 and CDR2 sequences are SQVTM and ANQGSEA. With 8 bases removed from V and 2 bases from J, the gap between germline ends came to 13 bases. CDR3 length: 12 residues. CDR3 DNA sequence: TGCAGCCCGGACAGCGTCGCCTACGAGCAGTACTTC. Protein: CSPDSVAYEQYF.

This clonotype was seen a handful of times. The chain has TRBV15 and TRBJ2-7; D is perhaps TRBD1 (6 bases). The CDR3 is 15 amino acids. V was trimmed by 0 bases and J by 3 bases, leaving 12 bases between them. Germline V gives CDR1 LNHNV, CDR2 YYDKDF (reference sequence). CDR3 nucleotide sequence: TGTGCCACCAGCAGAGATCTCTGGGACAACTACGAGCAGTACTTC. It is translated as CATSRDLWDNYEQYF.

This clonotype showed up many times. V and J are TRBV2 and TRBJ2-7, with 11 bases aligning to TRBD1. The CDR3 contains 14 residues. J lost 6 bases, V lost 5 bases, and 6 bases had no gene match. From germline, CDR1 is SNHLY and CDR2 FYNNEI. The CDR3: CASSPGTGGIEQYF. The CDR3 DNA reads TGTGCCAGCAGTCCCGGGACAGGGGGAATCGAGCAGTACTTC.

V gene TRBV20-1 combines with J gene TRBJ2-3, with 11 positions matching TRBD2. After removal of 3 bases from V and 7 bases from J, the junction contained 9 bases not matched to a gene. This CDR3 is built from 15 residues. Germline values: CDR1 DFQATT, CDR2 SNEGSKA (reference sequence). The CDR3 here is CSASSLAGDQYTQYF. The CDR3 nucleotides read TGCAGTGCTAGCTCACTAGCGGGAGATCAGTATACGCAGTATTTT.

Comments on this clonotype: A clone one base away is much larger, so this may be a read error. The genes are TRBV6-2 or TRBV6-3 and TRBJ1-1, with no clear D. Germline lookup yields CDR1 MNHEY and CDR2 SVGEGT. CDR3 size: 15 residues. CDR3 sequence (DNA): TGTGCCAGCGGTTACTCGACGGCCGGACGGACTGAAGCTTTCTTT. Its protein product is CASGYSTAGRTEAFF.

This clonotype showed up many times. This sequence joins TRBV28 and TRBJ2-5; 9 bases are a match to TRBD1. The V and J ends lost 3 bases and 2 bases, in that order; junction bases with no gene match: 4. Germline loops: CDR1 MDHEN, CDR2 SYDVKM. The CDR3 runs to 15 residues. CDR3 nucleotides: TGTGCCAGCAGTTTTACGGGACAGGGACAAGAGACCCAGTACTTC. Encoded protein: CASSFTGQGQETQYF.

This clonotype was counted many times. J is TRBJ1-2 and V is TRBV12-3 or TRBV12-4; D not resolved. Between the trimmed V and J ends, which lost 4 bases and 13 bases, there was a span of 13 bases. The CDR3 consists of 11 residues. The CDR3: CASSSDLFLTF. DNA of the CDR3: TGTGCCAGCAGTTCGGACCTTTTCCTCACCTTC.

This clonotype was observed a few times. The chain has TRBV5-6 and TRBJ1-1; 9 bases agree with TRBD1. V lost 0 bases, J lost 1 base, and 1 base stayed unmatched. The CDR3 consists of 15 residues. Germline V gene sequence: CDR1 SGHDT, CDR2 YYEEEE. The CDR3 bases are TGTGCCAGCAGCTTGGTGGGACAGGGGAACACTGAAGCTTTCTTT. It yields the protein CASSLVGQGNTEAFF. The entire variable domain, with the rest obtained from reference TRBV5-6 and TRBJ1-1, is as follows: DAGVTQSPTHLIKTRGQQVTLRCSPKSGHDTVSWYQQALGQGPQFIFQYYEEEERQRGNFPDRFSGHQFPNYSSELNVNALLLGDSALYLCASSLVGQGNTEAFFGQGTRLTVV.

V is TRBV5-1 and J is TRBJ2-4; no reliable D call. V shed 0 bases and J shed 0 bases, with 7 bases lying between them. The CDR3 runs to 15 residues. Germline CDR1 SGHRS, CDR2 YFSETQ. The CDR3 is CASSLEGIAKNIQYF. The CDR3, as DNA: TGCGCCAGCAGCTTGGAAGGTATAGCCAAAAACATTCAGTACTTC.

The chain couples TRBV9 to TRBJ2-7, with D possibly being TRBD2 (5 bases). V was pared by 4 bases and J by 7 bases, with 15 bases between. Germline V lookup: CDR1 SGDLS, CDR2 YYNGEE. The CDR3 loop spans 13 amino acids. The CDR3 DNA reads TGTGCCAGCAGCCGTATCGGGAACGGGGAGCAGTACTTC. Translating gives CASSRIGNGEQYF. The full variable domain, rest sourced from reference TRBV9 and TRBJ2-7, is DSGVTQTPKHLITATGQRVTLRCSPRSGDLSVYWYQQSLDQGLQFLIQYYNGEERAKGNILERFSAQQFPDLHSELNLSSLELGDSALYFCASSRIGNGEQYFGPGTRLTVT.

In its sample, this clonotype was seen a few times. V usage is TRBV15 and J usage is TRBJ2-2; 7 nucleotides match TRBD1. The CDR3 sequence is 16 residues long. Germline CDR1 reads LNHNV; CDR2 reads YYDKDF (reference sequence). Trimming took 3 bases from V and 7 from J; bases not matched to a gene: 11. For the CDR3, the DNA is TGTGCCACCAGCAGGGGACAGTCTGGGTCAGTCGGGGAGCTGTTTTTT. This encodes CATSRGQSGSVGELFF. Together with reference TRBV15 and TRBJ2-2, the CDR3 gives the full variable domain: DAMVIQNPRYQVTQFGKPVTLSCSQTLNHNVMYWYQQKSSQAPKLLFHYYDKDFNNEADTPDNFQSRRPNTSFCFLDIRSPGLGDTAMYLCATSRGQSGSVGELFFGEGSRLTVL.

This clonotype appeared many times. This chain links TRBV7-9 with TRBJ2-5; 8 nucleotides agree with TRBD2. J lost 3 bases, V lost 4 bases, and 7 bases had no gene match. Germline V gene lookup returns CDR1 SEHNR and CDR2 FQNEAQ (reference sequence). The CDR3 contains 15 residues. The CDR3 nucleotides are TGTGCCAGCAGCTGGGGACTAGGGTGGGAAGAGACCCAGTACTTC. Translation: CASSWGLGWEETQYF. Combining the CDR3 with reference TRBV7-9 and TRBJ2-5 gives the whole variable domain DTGVSQNPRHKITKRGQNVTFRCDPISEHNRLYWYRQTLGQGPEFLTYFQNEAQLEKSRLLSDRFSAERPKGSFSTLEIQRTEQGDSAMYLCASSWGLGWEETQYFGPGTRLLVL.

This clonotype was seen a handful of times. This chain links TRBV4-1 with TRBJ2-7, with a weak D call TRBD2 (6 bases). Trimming pared 1 base from V and 2 bases from J, leaving 18 bases between. The CDR3 length is 17 residues. Germline V gives CDR1 MGHRA, CDR2 YSYEKL. The DNA for the CDR3 is TGCGCCAGCAGCCAAGCGGGAAACAGCGGGTTGACCTACGAGCAGTACTTC. It yields the protein CASSQAGNSGLTYEQYF.

Remarks on this clonotype: One junction end does not reproduce the germline sequence, and a read error may be involved. The gene calls are TRBV7-9 and TRBJ1-2; D is uncertain. The CDR3 runs 14 residues. The germline CDR1 and CDR2 sequences are SEHNR and FQNEAQ (reference sequence). The CDR3 DNA reads TGTGCCAGCAGCTTAGACAATTCTAACTATAGCTACACCTTC. Translating it yields CASSLDNSNYSYTF.

This clonotype was recorded many times. The V and J genes are TRBV6-2 or TRBV6-3 and TRBJ2-4, with 12 bases fitting TRBD1. The CDR3 is made up of 15 amino acids. Germline CDR1 reads MNHEY; CDR2 reads SVGEGT. Trimming cost V 3 bases and J 8 bases; bases outside gene matches: 5. In nucleotides, the CDR3 is TGTGCCAGCAGTTATTATGGGACAGGGGGCGACATTCAGTACTTC. This translates into CASSYYGTGGDIQYF.

About this clonotype: A junction boundary mismatches the germline segment, possibly from a read error. The chain is built from TRBV3-1 and TRBJ1-5; tentatively, D is TRBD1 (5 bases). Germline-derived CDR1 and CDR2 are LGHDT and YNNKEL (reference sequence). This CDR3 has 13 amino acids. In DNA form, the CDR3 reads TGTGCCAGCAGTCAAGGGGCATGGCAGCCCCAGCATTTT. Its protein product is CASSQGAWQPQHF. Full variable domain (remainder filled in from reference TRBV3-1 and TRBJ1-5): DTAVSQTPKYLVTQMGNDKSIKCEQNLGHDTMYWYKQDSKKFLKIMFSYNNKELIINETVPNRFSPKSPDKAHLNLHINSLELGDSAVYFCASSQGAWQPQHFGDGTRLSIL.

This clonotype was counted at least ten times. The V and J genes are TRBV28 and TRBJ1-5; TRBD1 aligns across 10 bases. The CDR3 has 15 amino acids. The V and J ends lost 5 bases and 5 bases, in that order; junction bases with no gene match: 6. Germline V gives CDR1 MDHEN, CDR2 SYDVKM. The CDR3 DNA sequence: TGTGCCAGCAGTCCCGGACAGGGGGGGGATCAGCCCCAGCATTTT. It yields the protein CASSPGQGGDQPQHF. Full variable domain (missing parts from reference TRBV28 and TRBJ1-5): DVKVTQSSRYLVKRTGEKVFLECVQDMDHENMFWYRQDPGLGLRLIYFSYDVKMKEKGDIPEGYSVSREKKERFSLILESASTNQTSMYLCASSPGQGGDQPQHFGDGTRLSIL.

This clonotype has only a few counts. The chain joins TRBV9 to TRBJ1-1; D ambiguous. V lost 4 bases and J lost 4, with 17 bases in between. CDR1 and CDR2 (germline): SGDLS, YYNGEE. CDR3 length equals 15 residues. This chain's CDR3 is CASSPREEWGTEAFF. Here the CDR3 DNA reads TGTGCCAGCAGCCCGCGAGAGGAATGGGGCACTGAAGCTTTCTTT.